This T cell receptor beta chain was profiled in a study of blood T cells in healthy people across ages. Regarding this clonotype: The antigen is unknown. An end of the junction does not agree with germline; a read error may underlie this.

A sample-barcoded 5' primer and a J-beta primer mix were used in a second PCR of about 7 to 11 cycles. Each cDNA molecule carried a tag from a template-switch adaptor that contained 12 random nucleotides. TCRdb reprocessed the 5' RACE reads via MiXCR and lists one record per CDR3 protein. Of some 1,500,000 distinct CDR3 sequences in the sample, about 42% were seen once. Points from the study as a whole: The recorded TCR beta diversity per million T cells decreased in a roughly linear manner with age. The long-lived group displayed more naive CD4+ cells, plus higher diversity, than the aged donors did.

Germline CDR1 is SGHRS and CDR2 is YFSETQ. CDR3 length: 14 residues. This clonotype was sampled from a woman aged 18-29 years in good health. Sequencing input: blood. V gene TRBV5-1 combines with J gene TRBJ2-3, with D possibly being TRBD1 (5 bases). The CDR3 DNA reads as TGCGCCTGCAGCTTACAGGAGATCACAGATACGCAGTATTTT. Amino acids: CACSLQEITDTQYF.